The source of this T cell receptor beta chain is a study of blood T cell repertoires in COVID-19. Whole-study context: The analysed material was cDNA or gDNA that came from T cells, B-cell-depleted T cells, or PBMCs.

Some clones are missing from TCRdb's copy, which holds only in-frame ones; the method was immunoSEQ multiplex PCR. The repertoire holds 300,000 to 400,000 clones, with roughly 90% as singletons. J lost 14 bases, V lost 2 bases, and 4 bases had no gene match. The CDR3 is made up of 12 amino acids. Looked up from germline, CDR1 is MNHEY and CDR2 is SVGAGI. This clone was counted a single time. The rearrangement joins TRBV6-5 to TRBJ2-1; TRBD1 matches at 9 bases. This sequence originates from a woman in her twenties or thirties with COVID-19, enrolled during active disease. Sequencing used peripheral blood. CDR3 region: CASSYPRQGEFF. DNA of the CDR3: TGTGCCAGCAGTTACCCTAGACAGGGGGAGTTCTTC.